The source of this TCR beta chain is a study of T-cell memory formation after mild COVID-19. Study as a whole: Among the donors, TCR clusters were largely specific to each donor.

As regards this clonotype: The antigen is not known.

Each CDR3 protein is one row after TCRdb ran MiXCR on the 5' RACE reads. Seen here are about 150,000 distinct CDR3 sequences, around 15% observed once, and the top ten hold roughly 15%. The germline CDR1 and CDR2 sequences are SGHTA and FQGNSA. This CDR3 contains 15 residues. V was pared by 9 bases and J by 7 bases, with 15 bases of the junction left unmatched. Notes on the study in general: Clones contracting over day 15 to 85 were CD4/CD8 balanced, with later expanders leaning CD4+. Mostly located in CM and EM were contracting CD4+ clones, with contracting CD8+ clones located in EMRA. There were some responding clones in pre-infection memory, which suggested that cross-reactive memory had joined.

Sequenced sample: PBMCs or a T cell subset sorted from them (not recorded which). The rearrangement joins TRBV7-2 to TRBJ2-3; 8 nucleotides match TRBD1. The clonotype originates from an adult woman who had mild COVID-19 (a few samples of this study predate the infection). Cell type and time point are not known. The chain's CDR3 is CASKLRGTGPNTQYF. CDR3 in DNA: TGTGCCAGTAAGCTTAGAGGGACAGGACCGAATACGCAGTATTTT.